These 10 T cell receptor beta chains originate from one sample sequenced in a study of shared clonotypes between healthy human individuals. Generated by immunoSEQ multiplex PCR, the TCRdb table keeps only in-frame clones and is missing some. The repertoire includes around 530,000 clones, around 76% of them detected once, and about 12% sits in the top ten. Sequencing used PBMCs. Receptors originate from a middle-aged woman in good health. Some clones in this sample may be carry-over from other donors' samples.

V and J are TRBV18 and TRBJ1-2, with TRBD1 identical over 9 bases. CDR1 KGHSH and CDR2 LQKENI come from the germline V gene. Trimming cost V 7 bases and J 6 bases; bases outside gene matches: 6. The CDR3 length is 13 residues. In DNA form, the CDR3 reads TGTGCCAGCTATCCGGGACAGGGACATGGCTACACCTTC. This gives the protein CASYPGQGHGYTF.

This chain connects TRBV7-2 to TRBJ2-7, with TRBD2 matching 13 bases. From germline, CDR1 is SGHTA and CDR2 FQGNSA. V was pared by 5 bases and J by 4 bases, with 5 bases of the junction left unmatched. The CDR3 extends over 15 amino acids. CDR3 amino acids: CASSPRLAGGYEQYF. The CDR3, as DNA: TGTGCCAGCAGCCCTAGACTAGCGGGAGGTTACGAGCAGTACTTC.

V usage is TRBV7-9 and J usage is TRBJ2-7; D is uncertain. The CDR3 extends over 13 amino acids. From germline, CDR1 is SEHNR and CDR2 FQNEAQ (reference sequence). Trimming left V 5 bases short and J 2 bases short, with 10 bases between. The CDR3 region has the DNA TGTGCCAGCAGCCACGACATTACCTACGAGCAGTACTTC. Its translation is CASSHDITYEQYF.

This clone was picked up a small number of times. This chain joins TRBV7-3 and TRBJ2-5; the match to TRBD2 covers 7 bases. Germline loops: CDR1 SGHTA, CDR2 FQGTGA. This CDR3 comprises 15 residues. V gave up 2 bases and J gave up 0 bases; unmatched junction bases: 3. The CDR3 is CASSLGGRDQETQYF. The CDR3 nucleotides are TGTGCCAGCAGCTTAGGGGGGAGGGACCAAGAGACCCAGTACTTC.

J is TRBJ1-1 and V is TRBV27; D call uncertain. Between the trimmed V and J ends, which lost 4 bases and 0 bases, there was a span of 21 bases. There are 18 residues in the CDR3. CDR1 MNHEY and CDR2 SMNVEV come from the germline V gene (reference sequence). The CDR3 loop is CASSSSGTFSGMNTEAFF. CDR3 coding DNA: TGTGCCAGCAGTTCCTCCGGTACGTTTAGCGGGATGAACACTGAAGCTTTCTTT.

The chain has TRBV5-6 and TRBJ2-2, with 7 bases matching TRBD2. CDR3 length: 17 amino acids. Germline loops: CDR1 SGHDT, CDR2 YYEEEE. With V trimmed by 5 bases and J by 2 bases, 12 bases remained unmatched. Written as DNA, the CDR3 is TGTGCCAGCAGTAGTAGGGACCAGGGACTAAACACCGGGGAGCTGTTTTTT. It specifies CASSSRDQGLNTGELFF.

The chain combines TRBV27 with TRBJ2-7; 9 positions agree with TRBD1. The germline gives CDR1 MNHEY, CDR2 SMNVEV (reference sequence). The CDR3 is made up of 15 amino acids. The J segment lost 3 bases and the V segment lost 5 bases, leaving 8 bases of the junction unmatched. DNA of the CDR3: TGTGCCAGCAGTCTCTCCGGGGACAGGGACTACGAGCAGTACTTC. Translating it yields CASSLSGDRDYEQYF.

Concerning this clone itself: One base away lies a much larger clone, so this may be a sequencing read error. This sample includes further DNA sequences coding for the same CDR3. This rearrangement joins TRBV4-2 to TRBJ2-7; 9 nucleotides match TRBD2. The CDR3 totals 20 residues. V lost 2 bases to trimming and J lost 7 bases; unmatched junction nucleotides: 24. Germline V gene data show CDR1 as LGHNA and CDR2 as YNFKEQ. Here the CDR3 reads CASSQKFGWSVAGVVVEQYF. The CDR3, as DNA: TGTGCCAGCAGCCAAAAATTCGGATGGTCAGTAGCGGGAGTGGTGGTAGAGCAGTACTTC.

Turning to this clone: The same CDR3 also results from other DNA sequences found in this sample. J is TRBJ2-3 and V is TRBV5-1; D gene unclear. This CDR3 region has 13 residues. V lost 0 bases to trimming and J lost 0 bases, with 2 bases between them. Germline V gene sequence: CDR1 SGHRS, CDR2 YFSETQ. Here the CDR3 reads CASSLASTDTQYF. DNA for the CDR3: TGCGCCAGCAGCTTGGCTAGCACAGATACGCAGTATTTT.

J is TRBJ2-7 and V is TRBV27, with D maybe TRBD2 (5 bases). Germline loops: CDR1 MNHEY, CDR2 SMNVEV (reference sequence). The CDR3 loop spans 14 amino acids. The ends were cut back, 2 bases at V and 7 bases at J, with 15 bases in the middle. CDR3 nucleotides: TGTGCCAGCAGTTTAAGACTCAGGACGGGGGAGCAGTACTTC. Translating it yields CASSLRLRTGEQYF.